These T cell receptor beta chains were read from a single sample in a study of T cells in Graves' hyperthyroidism and ophthalmopathy. TCRdb used MiXCR to reprocess the multiplex PCR reads, holding one entry per CDR3 protein. The sample holds 300,000 or so distinct CDR3 sequences; about a sixth are singletons and the top ten take about 51%. Material: blood. All receptors come from a woman aged 55-70 years with Graves' ophthalmopathy. The CDR3 runs from the conserved cysteine through the conserved F or W.

>TRBV2
CASKARTKPDSVNYGYTF
>TRBV4-3
CASSQGQGMYYGYTF
>TRBV6-1
CASRGIKGDIYGYTF
>TRBV28
CASSLPRDRGNQPQHF
>TRBV6-1
CASSGDSNEQFF
>TRBV18
CASSLGQGQGTTYEQYF
>TRBV5-1
CASSLEGSLNSPLHF
>TRBV5-1
CASSQNPRDYRTDTQYF
>TRBV7-2
CASSLGPGLDYNEQFF
>TRBV5-1
CASSLDPAGTFSRTSNRNTIYF
>TRBV4-1
CASSQGGDEQYF
>TRBV2
CASKDSYNEQFF
>TRBV3-1
CASSQDPGIHGYTF
>TRBV27
CASSYRGFVGLAGGAGELFF
>TRBV11-2
CASSLAGSGGNTIYF
>TRBV20-1
CSARPWDRDSPLHF
>TRBV12-3/TRBV12-4
CASTPGGSHNQPQHF